Listed below are T cell receptor beta chains from one sample, sequenced in a study of T-cell memory formation after mild COVID-19. TCRdb itself ran the 5' RACE reads through MiXCR, one entry per CDR3 protein. The data contain around 100,000 distinct CDR3 sequences, 20% to 25% of them singletons. The material sequenced was PBMCs or a T cell subset sorted from them (not recorded which). The receptors were gathered from a man in his late teens or twenties who had mild COVID-19 (a few samples of this study predate the infection). Cell type and time point are not known. Both conserved end residues are part of each CDR3. The order of the fields is V gene, D gene, J gene, clone size, CDR3 DNA, CDR3 protein. A D gene is named only where the DNA matches it firmly. For some rows the clone size is stated as once, few or many, or as a class when expanded; others skip it.

v_call: TRBV7-3; d_call: TRBD1; j_call: TRBJ2-5; clone_size: .; cdr3_nt: TGTGCCAGCAGCTCTGGACAGGGGAGGTCAGAGACCCAGTACTTC; cdr3_aa: CASSSGQGRSETQYF
v_call: TRBV4-1; d_call: TRBD1; j_call: TRBJ2-7; clone_size: .; cdr3_nt: TGCGCCAGCAGCCAAGAGGAGGCAGGGGGATCCTACGAGCAGTACTTC; cdr3_aa: CASSQEEAGGSYEQYF
v_call: TRBV10-3; d_call: .; j_call: TRBJ2-7; clone_size: few; cdr3_nt: TGTGCCATCAATGAAGGGAACAGTAACCTATACGAGCAGTACTTC; cdr3_aa: CAINEGNSNLYEQYF
v_call: TRBV29-1; d_call: TRBD2; j_call: TRBJ2-1; clone_size: .; cdr3_nt: TGCAGCGGGATACTCGGGACTAGCGGGATATATGAGCAGTTCTTC; cdr3_aa: CSGILGTSGIYEQFF
v_call: TRBV7-6; d_call: .; j_call: TRBJ2-3; clone_size: .; cdr3_nt: TGTGCCAGCACCGTTGGGGCCGTAACGGGGGTGGGTACCATCGGGGATACGCAGTATTTT; cdr3_aa: CASTVGAVTGVGTIGDTQYF
v_call: TRBV4-2; d_call: .; j_call: TRBJ2-3; clone_size: few; cdr3_nt: TGTGCCAGCAGCCCACTCTACACCAGCACAGATACGCAGTATTTT; cdr3_aa: CASSPLYTSTDTQYF
v_call: TRBV6-2/TRBV6-3; d_call: TRBD1; j_call: TRBJ1-5; clone_size: .; cdr3_nt: TGTGCCAGCAGTGCCGGGACAGGGTTTCAGCCCCAGCATTTT; cdr3_aa: CASSAGTGFQPQHF
v_call: TRBV12-3/TRBV12-4; d_call: .; j_call: TRBJ1-3; clone_size: many; cdr3_nt: TGTGCCAGCAGTTTAGTCCAGGGCATATATTTT; cdr3_aa: CASSLVQGIYF
v_call: TRBV7-9; d_call: .; j_call: TRBJ2-7; clone_size: many; cdr3_nt: TGTGCCAGCAGCTCCCGCAATGGGGGGTACGAGCAGTACTTC; cdr3_aa: CASSSRNGGYEQYF
v_call: TRBV6-4; d_call: .; j_call: TRBJ2-1; clone_size: few; cdr3_nt: TGTGCCACCCGAGCCTTCAGCTCCTACAATGAGCAGTTCTTC; cdr3_aa: CATRAFSSYNEQFF
v_call: TRBV28; d_call: TRBD2; j_call: TRBJ2-1; clone_size: .; cdr3_nt: TGTGCCAGCAGTTTCAGTAGCGGGGGGTCCTACAATGAGCAGTTCTTC; cdr3_aa: CASSFSSGGSYNEQFF
v_call: TRBV4-2; d_call: TRBD1; j_call: TRBJ1-4; clone_size: .; cdr3_nt: TGTGCCAGCAGTCCGGGACAGGGGTTAACTAATGAAAAACTGTTTTTT; cdr3_aa: CASSPGQGLTNEKLFF
v_call: TRBV7-8; d_call: TRBD1; j_call: TRBJ1-2; clone_size: .; cdr3_nt: TGTGCCAGCAGCTTTACCGGGACAGGGGCCCAGGGCCCACCTCTTAACTATGGCTACACCTTC; cdr3_aa: CASSFTGTGAQGPPLNYGYTF
v_call: TRBV5-1; d_call: .; j_call: TRBJ2-7; clone_size: few; cdr3_nt: TGCGCCAGCAGCTTGGAGGTTAGGGGCGAGCAGTACTTC; cdr3_aa: CASSLEVRGEQYF
v_call: TRBV11-2; d_call: TRBD2; j_call: TRBJ2-1; clone_size: few; cdr3_nt: TGTGCCAGCAGCCGCGCGACTAGCGGGGGGTCCAATGAGCAGTTCTTC; cdr3_aa: CASSRATSGGSNEQFF
v_call: TRBV7-9; d_call: .; j_call: TRBJ2-3; clone_size: .; cdr3_nt: TGTGCCAGCAGCCGGACAGTAGTTAGCACAGATACGCAGTATTTT; cdr3_aa: CASSRTVVSTDTQYF
v_call: TRBV30; d_call: .; j_call: TRBJ2-1; clone_size: .; cdr3_nt: TGTGCCTGGAGTGTACGTGGCAGGCGGCCTCACAATGAGCAGTTCTTC; cdr3_aa: CAWSVRGRRPHNEQFF
v_call: TRBV4-2; d_call: .; j_call: TRBJ2-1; clone_size: .; cdr3_nt: TGTGCCAGAAGCCGTCAGATCGTTCCCAACAGGGTATTACGGGATGAGCAGTTCTTC; cdr3_aa: CARSRQIVPNRVLRDEQFF
v_call: TRBV4-1; d_call: .; j_call: TRBJ1-2; clone_size: .; cdr3_nt: TGCGCCAGCAGCCCGGTAGATGGGGGCTGGAATGGCTACACCTTC; cdr3_aa: CASSPVDGGWNGYTF
v_call: TRBV6-2/TRBV6-3; d_call: .; j_call: TRBJ1-5; clone_size: .; cdr3_nt: TGTGCCAGCAGTCCCGACAGTCTCAATCAGCCCCAGCATTTT; cdr3_aa: CASSPDSLNQPQHF
v_call: TRBV15; d_call: TRBD1; j_call: TRBJ1-2; clone_size: .; cdr3_nt: TGTGCCACCAGCGCCGGGACAGGAGTCTATGGCTACACCTTC; cdr3_aa: CATSAGTGVYGYTF
v_call: TRBV9; d_call: .; j_call: TRBJ2-3; clone_size: .; cdr3_nt: TGTGCCAGCAGCCCTCAAGGGGTAGCGCCAGATACGCAGTATTTT; cdr3_aa: CASSPQGVAPDTQYF
v_call: TRBV4-1; d_call: .; j_call: TRBJ2-5; clone_size: .; cdr3_nt: TGCGCCAGCAGCCAAGTTGAGGGGGTGGACCAAGAGACCCAGTACTTC; cdr3_aa: CASSQVEGVDQETQYF
v_call: TRBV29-1; d_call: TRBD1; j_call: TRBJ2-1; clone_size: .; cdr3_nt: TGCAGCGTTGAAGCCTCAAATACAGGGGGCAATGAGCAGTTCTTC; cdr3_aa: CSVEASNTGGNEQFF
v_call: TRBV4-1; d_call: .; j_call: TRBJ2-3; clone_size: few; cdr3_nt: TGCGCCAGCAGCCATCCGGCTCTACGCACAGATACGCAGTTTTTT; cdr3_aa: CASSHPALRTDTQFF
v_call: TRBV9; d_call: TRBD2; j_call: TRBJ2-3; clone_size: few; cdr3_nt: TGTGCCAGCAGCGCACCACCGAATCGGATCTTAGCGGGAGCGGGAGATACGCAGTATTTT; cdr3_aa: CASSAPPNRILAGAGDTQYF
v_call: TRBV30; d_call: TRBD1; j_call: TRBJ1-2; clone_size: few; cdr3_nt: TGTGCCTGGACGCCGGGGACAGGGGATGGCTACACCTTC; cdr3_aa: CAWTPGTGDGYTF
v_call: TRBV12-3/TRBV12-4; d_call: .; j_call: TRBJ1-5; clone_size: few; cdr3_nt: TGTGCCAGCAGTCCAACCGGGGCAGATAGCAATCAGCCCCAGCATTTT; cdr3_aa: CASSPTGADSNQPQHF
v_call: TRBV12-3/TRBV12-4; d_call: .; j_call: TRBJ2-3; clone_size: many; cdr3_nt: TGTGCCAGCAGTTCCGAGGGGGGTACGCAGTATTTT; cdr3_aa: CASSSEGGTQYF
v_call: TRBV29-1; d_call: .; j_call: TRBJ1-4; clone_size: few; cdr3_nt: TGCAGCGTTGAAGATCCGGGAGAGGGAACTAATGAAAAACTGTTTTTT; cdr3_aa: CSVEDPGEGTNEKLFF
v_call: TRBV14; d_call: .; j_call: TRBJ1-1; clone_size: .; cdr3_nt: TGTGCCAGCAGCCAAGATGGAACGAACACTGAAGCTTTCTTT; cdr3_aa: CASSQDGTNTEAFF